Listed below are T cell receptor beta chains from one sample, sequenced in a study of T cell responses to AZD1222 COVID-19 vaccine. TCRdb's copy holds only in-frame clones and misses some; the assay was immunoSEQ multiplex PCR. Here the sample spans tens of thousands of clones, 87% being singletons. Sequenced material: peripheral blood, taken on day 0 of AZD1222 vaccination. The receptors were gathered from an adult in good health. The CDR3 runs from the conserved cysteine through the conserved F or W. D genes are given only for firm matches. Clone sizes are given selectively: once, few, many, or a class where the clone is expanded.

j_call v_call d_call clone_size cdr3_nt cdr3_aa
TRBJ2-5 TRBV24-1 - - TGTGCCACCAGTGATCCGATAAAAGAGACCCAGTACTTC CATSDPIKETQYF
TRBJ2-5 TRBV18 - - TGTGCCAGCTCTCCTAATGCCCAAGAGACCCAGTACTTC CASSPNAQETQYF
TRBJ2-1 TRBV5-4 TRBD2 - TGTGCCAGCAGCTACACGGGACTACACGTTGTTGAGCAGTTCTTC CASSYTGLHVVEQFF
TRBJ1-6 TRBV7-2 - - TGTGCCAGCAGCTCATCAGGGACTACCTATTCACCCCTCCACTTT CASSSSGTTYSPLHF
TRBJ2-1 TRBV28 - - TGTGCCAGCAGTTTACGAGGGGGGGATAATGAGCAGTTCTTC CASSLRGGDNEQFF
TRBJ1-2 TRBV6-5 - - TGTGCCAGCAGATCTGACCGATGGGATGGCTACACCTTC CASRSDRWDGYTF
TRBJ1-4 TRBV5-1 TRBD1 - TGCGCCAGCAGCTTGCGGGGGGACAGGAATGAAAAACTGTTTTTT CASSLRGDRNEKLFF
TRBJ2-3 TRBV7-2 - - TGTGCCAGCAGCGCGAATTACAGGGTACCTAATACGCAGTATTTT CASSANYRVPNTQYF
TRBJ2-6 TRBV7-9 - - TGTGCCAGCAGCTTACCGGGAATCTTGGCTGGGGCCAACGTCCTGACTTTC CASSLPGILAGANVLTF
TRBJ1-4 TRBV10-3 TRBD1 - TGTGCCATCAGTGAAAGGGGACAGGGAGAGGAAAAACTGTTTTTT CAISERGQGEEKLFF
TRBJ2-7 TRBV7-2 - - TGTGCCAGCAGCTTAGGGGTCCTCTACGAGCAGTACTTC CASSLGVLYEQYF
TRBJ1-3 TRBV10-2 - - TGCGCCAGCAGTGTTTCGGGACCCGAGGCCACCATATATTTT CASSVSGPEATIYF
TRBJ1-5 TRBV7-2 - - TGTGCCAGCAGCCGCTCGTGGGATCAGCCCCAGCATTTT CASSRSWDQPQHF
TRBJ2-3 TRBV29-1 - once TGCAGCGGGGGAGGGGGCGCGTTGACAGATACGCAGTATTTT CSGGGGALTDTQYF
TRBJ1-6 TRBV25-1 - - TGTGCCAGCAGGCGGAGCCTGACGGAATCACCCCTCCACTTT CASRRSLTESPLHF
TRBJ1-1 TRBV4-2 - - TGTGCCAGCAGCCAGGGGGGAGCTGAAGCTTTCTTT CASSQGGAEAFF
TRBJ1-1 TRBV6-4 - - TGTGCCAGCAGTGAGGAGGGCGGGAGCACTGAAGCTTTCTTT CASSEEGGSTEAFF
TRBJ2-1 TRBV5-4 TRBD2 few TGTGCCAGCAGCTTGGGTGGCGGGGGGCCTTACAATGAGCAGTTCTTC CASSLGGGGPYNEQFF
TRBJ1-1 TRBV5-1 - - TGCGCCAGCAGCTTGCCGGGGCCTGGTGAAGCTTTCTTT CASSLPGPGEAFF
TRBJ2-7 TRBV21-1 - few TGTGCCAGCAGCAAAGGTCTCAGAGACAGGGCCTACGAGCAGTACTTC CASSKGLRDRAYEQYF
TRBJ2-1 TRBV24-1 TRBD2 - TGTGCCACCAGTGGGAGCGGGGGCCCGTACAATGAGCAGTTCTTC CATSGSGGPYNEQFF
TRBJ1-3 TRBV5-6 - - TGTGCCAGCCGTAAGAGCATCGGGCAGGGGAGAAACACCATATATTTT CASRKSIGQGRNTIYF
TRBJ1-2 TRBV7-2 TRBD1 - TGTGCCAGCAGCCGGGGCGCGGGGACAGGGGTAACCAACTATGGCTACACCTTC CASSRGAGTGVTNYGYTF
TRBJ1-5 TRBV15 TRBD1 - TGTGCCACCAGCACAGCGGACAGGGAGATAGAGCCCCAGCATTTT CATSTADREIEPQHF
TRBJ2-1 TRBV12-3/TRBV12-4 - once TGTGCCAGCAGTTTAGGGAGAGATGAGCAGTTCTTC CASSLGRDEQFF
TRBJ1-1 TRBV2 - - TGTGCCAGCAAGGAGGATCTGAACACTGAAGCTTTCTTT CASKEDLNTEAFF
TRBJ1-1 TRBV6-2/TRBV6-3 - - TGTGCCAGCAGTTTGTCAGGGAGTATGAAAGCTTTCTTT CASSLSGSMKAFF
TRBJ2-7 TRBV4-1 - - TGCGCCAGCAGCCAAGAAGCTGGCCGTAACGGCGAGCAGTACTTC CASSQEAGRNGEQYF
TRBJ2-2 TRBV5-6 - - TGTGCCAGCAGCGTACAGGCGACCGGGGAGCTGTTTTTT CASSVQATGELFF
TRBJ2-4 TRBV10-3 - - TGTGCCATCAGTGATAGGGAAAACATTCAGTACTTC CAISDRENIQYF
TRBJ2-7 TRBV11-2 - - TGTGCCAGCAGCCCGGTCGGGTACAGTGGGACCTACGAGCAGTACTTC CASSPVGYSGTYEQYF